This T cell receptor beta chain was sequenced in a study of T cell responses to AZD1222 COVID-19 vaccine. Trimming shortened V by 2 bases and J by 5 bases, and 13 bases separated the two germline ends. Looked up from germline, CDR1 is MNHEY and CDR2 is SVGAGI. The CDR3 runs 14 residues. The data were produced by immunoSEQ multiplex PCR, yet TCRdb's version contains in-frame clones alone and is incomplete. The sample yields tens of thousands of clones, over 85% seen once. The specimen was peripheral blood, collected on day 0 of MenACWY control vaccination. V is TRBV6-5 and J is TRBJ2-7, with unresolved D. This sequence was found in an adult in good health. CDR3 sequence: CASSYLDRRDEQYF. CDR3 coding DNA: TGTGCCAGCAGTTACCTCGACCGACGTGACGAGCAGTACTTC.